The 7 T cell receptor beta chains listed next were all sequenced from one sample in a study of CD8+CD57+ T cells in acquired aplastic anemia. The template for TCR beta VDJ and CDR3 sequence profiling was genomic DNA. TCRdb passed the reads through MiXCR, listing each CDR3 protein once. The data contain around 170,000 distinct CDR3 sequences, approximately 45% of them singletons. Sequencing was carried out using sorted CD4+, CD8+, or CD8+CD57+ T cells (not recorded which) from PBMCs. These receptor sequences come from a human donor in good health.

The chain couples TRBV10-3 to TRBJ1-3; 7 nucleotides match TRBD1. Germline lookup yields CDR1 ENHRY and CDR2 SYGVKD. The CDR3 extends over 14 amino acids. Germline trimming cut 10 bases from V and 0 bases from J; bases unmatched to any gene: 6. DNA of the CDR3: TGTGCCACTGTCACAGGGGACTCTGGAAACACCATATATTTT. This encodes CATVTGDSGNTIYF.

In DNA, the CDR3 is TGTGCCAGCAGCTCGGGGGGAGATACGCAGTATTTT. Amino acids: CASSSGGDTQYF. This chain joins TRBV7-6 and TRBJ2-3; 7 bases agree with TRBD2. The CDR3 consists of 12 residues. CDR1 and CDR2 (germline): SGHVS, FNYEAQ. With V trimmed by 4 bases and J by 5 bases, 0 bases remained unmatched.

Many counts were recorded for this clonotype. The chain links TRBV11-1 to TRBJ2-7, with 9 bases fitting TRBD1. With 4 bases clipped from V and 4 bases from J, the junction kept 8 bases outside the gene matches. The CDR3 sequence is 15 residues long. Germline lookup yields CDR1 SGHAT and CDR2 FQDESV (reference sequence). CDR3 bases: TGTGCCAGCAGCTCCGAGGGACAGGGCCGTTACGAGCAGTACTTC. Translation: CASSSEGQGRYEQYF.

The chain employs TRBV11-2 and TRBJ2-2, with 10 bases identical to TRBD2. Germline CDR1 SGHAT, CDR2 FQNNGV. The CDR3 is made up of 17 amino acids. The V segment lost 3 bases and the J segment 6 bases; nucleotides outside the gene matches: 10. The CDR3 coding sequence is TGTGCCAGCAGCTTCTCGAGCGGGAGGGCCCTCGCCGGGGAGCTGTTTTTT. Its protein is CASSFSSGRALAGELFF.

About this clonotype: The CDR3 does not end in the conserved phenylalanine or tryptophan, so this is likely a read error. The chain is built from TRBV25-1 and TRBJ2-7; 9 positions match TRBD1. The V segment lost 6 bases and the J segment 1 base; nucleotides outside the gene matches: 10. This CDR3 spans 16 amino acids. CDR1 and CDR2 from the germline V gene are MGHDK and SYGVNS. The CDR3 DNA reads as TGTGCCAGCAGCGAACCCCCGGGACAGGGATCCTACGAGCAGTACCTC. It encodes CASSEPPGQGSYEQYL.

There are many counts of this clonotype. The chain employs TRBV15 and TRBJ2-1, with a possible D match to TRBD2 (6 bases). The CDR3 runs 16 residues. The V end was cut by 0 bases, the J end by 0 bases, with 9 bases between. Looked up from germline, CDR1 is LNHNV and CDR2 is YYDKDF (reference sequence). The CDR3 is CATSRDIAASYNEQFF. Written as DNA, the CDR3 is TGTGCCACCAGCAGAGATATAGCGGCCTCCTACAATGAGCAGTTCTTC.

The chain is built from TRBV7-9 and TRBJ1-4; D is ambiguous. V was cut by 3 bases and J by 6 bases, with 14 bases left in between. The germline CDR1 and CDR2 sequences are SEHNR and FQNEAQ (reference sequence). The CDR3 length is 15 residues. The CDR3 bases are TGTGCCAGCAGCTTGGATACAAAAACCGATGAAAAACTGTTTTTT. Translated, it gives CASSLDTKTDEKLFF.